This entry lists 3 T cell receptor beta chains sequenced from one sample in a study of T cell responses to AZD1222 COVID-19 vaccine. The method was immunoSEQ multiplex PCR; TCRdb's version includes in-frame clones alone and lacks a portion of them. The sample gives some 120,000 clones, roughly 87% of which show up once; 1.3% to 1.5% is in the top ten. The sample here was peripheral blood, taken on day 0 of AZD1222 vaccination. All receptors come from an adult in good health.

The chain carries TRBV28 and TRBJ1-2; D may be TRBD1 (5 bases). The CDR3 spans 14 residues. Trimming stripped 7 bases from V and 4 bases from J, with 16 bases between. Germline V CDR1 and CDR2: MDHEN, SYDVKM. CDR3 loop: CASTPPGDGYGYTF. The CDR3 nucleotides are TGTGCCAGCACTCCCCCGGGGGACGGCTATGGCTACACCTTC.

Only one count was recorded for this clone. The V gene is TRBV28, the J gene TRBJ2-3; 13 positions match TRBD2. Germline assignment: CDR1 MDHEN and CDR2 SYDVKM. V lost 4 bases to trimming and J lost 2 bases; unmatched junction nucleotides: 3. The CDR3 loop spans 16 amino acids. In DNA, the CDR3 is TGTGCCAGCAGTTCCGGGACTAGCGGGGACACAGATACGCAGTATTTT. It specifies CASSSGTSGDTDTQYF.

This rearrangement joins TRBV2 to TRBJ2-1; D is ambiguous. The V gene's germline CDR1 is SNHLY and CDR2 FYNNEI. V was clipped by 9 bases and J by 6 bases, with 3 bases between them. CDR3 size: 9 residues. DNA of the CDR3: TGTGCCAGTAGCAATGAGCAGTTCTTC. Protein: CASSNEQFF.